The T cell receptor (beta chain) under discussion was sequenced for a study of human T cells and chemical hapten exposure. Across the whole study: How much TCR each sample yielded varied, mostly because pooled library volumes differed slightly.

The CDR3 consists of 12 residues. The V end was cut by 7 bases, the J end by 6 bases, with 15 bases between. Germline V CDR1 and CDR2: SQVTM, ANQGSEA. TCRdb itself ran the RACE reads through MiXCR, one entry per CDR3 protein. The sample carries 130,000 or so distinct CDR3 sequences, approximately 10% recorded once. Time point here: healthy volunteer bleed at 2 weeks. Extraction of total RNA was performed on unfractionated whole blood. The V and J genes are TRBV29-1 and TRBJ1-1, with D possibly being TRBD1 (6 bases). Sequenced: whole blood. This clonotype was sampled from a male donor in good health. Some clones in this sample may be carry-over from other donors' samples. CDR3 sequence (DNA): TGCAGCGCCCTTAGGGGGTCGGCTGAAGCTTTCTTT. It yields the protein CSALRGSAEAFF. Combining the CDR3 with reference TRBV29-1 and TRBJ1-1 gives the whole variable domain SAVISQKPSRDICQRGTSLTIQCQVDSQVTMMFWYRQQPGQSLTLIATANQGSEATYESGFVIDKFPISRPNLTFSTLTVSNMSPEDSSIYLCSALRGSAEAFFGQGTRLTVV.